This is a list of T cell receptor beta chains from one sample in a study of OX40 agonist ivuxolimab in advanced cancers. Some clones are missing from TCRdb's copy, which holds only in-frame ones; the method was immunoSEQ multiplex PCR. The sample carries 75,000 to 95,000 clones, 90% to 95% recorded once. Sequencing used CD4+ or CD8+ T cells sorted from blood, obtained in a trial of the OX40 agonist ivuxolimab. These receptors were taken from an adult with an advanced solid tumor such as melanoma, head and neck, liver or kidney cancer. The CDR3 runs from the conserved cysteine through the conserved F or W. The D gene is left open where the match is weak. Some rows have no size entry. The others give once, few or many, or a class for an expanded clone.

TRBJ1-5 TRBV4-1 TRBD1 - CASSQGTGEANQPQHF TGCGCCAGCAGCCAAGGGACAGGGGAGGCCAATCAGCCCCAGCATTTT
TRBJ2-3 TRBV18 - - CASSPRDISTDTQYF TGTGCCAGCTCACCCCGGGACATTAGCACAGATACGCAGTATTTT
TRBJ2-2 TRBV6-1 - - CASITLQGTGELFF TGTGCCAGCATCACTCTTCAGGGAACCGGGGAGCTGTTTTTT
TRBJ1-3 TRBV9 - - CASSPRTHSGNTIYF TGTGCCAGCAGCCCCAGGACTCACTCTGGAAACACCATATATTTT
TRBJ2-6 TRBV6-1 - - CASSESRPGANVLTF TGTGCCAGCAGTGAATCTAGGCCTGGGGCCAACGTCCTGACTTTC
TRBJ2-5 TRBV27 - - CASSLWQRGETQYF TGTGCCAGCAGTTTATGGCAGCGAGGAGAGACCCAGTACTTC
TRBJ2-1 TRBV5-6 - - CASSPLGVTPGVKFF TGTGCCAGCAGCCCCCTGGGGGTGACCCCCGGAGTTAAGTTCTTC
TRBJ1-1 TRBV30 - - CAWNGNTEAFF TGTGCCTGGAATGGTAACACTGAAGCTTTCTTT
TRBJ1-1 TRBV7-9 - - CASSLLVGPEAFF TGTGCCAGCAGCTTATTAGTGGGACCTGAAGCTTTCTTT
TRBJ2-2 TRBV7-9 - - CASSRGVAGELFF TGTGCCAGCAGCAGAGGAGTCGCCGGGGAGCTGTTTTTT
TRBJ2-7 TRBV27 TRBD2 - CASRARSGVTYEQYF TGTGCCAGCAGGGCACGGAGCGGGGTTACCTACGAGCAGTACTTC
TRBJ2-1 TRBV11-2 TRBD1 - CASSLDGGTDNEQFF TGTGCCAGCAGCTTAGATGGTGGGACAGACAATGAGCAGTTCTTC
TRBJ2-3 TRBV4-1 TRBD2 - CASSQAASGRAVDTQYF TGCGCCAGCAGCCAAGCGGCTAGCGGGAGGGCCGTTGATACGCAGTATTTT
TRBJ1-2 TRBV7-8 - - CASSPEPNYGYTF TGTGCCAGCAGCCCGGAACCTAACTATGGCTACACCTTC
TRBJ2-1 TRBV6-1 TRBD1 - CASSEAWGQGYNEQFF TGTGCCAGCAGTGAAGCCTGGGGACAGGGGTACAATGAGCAGTTCTTC
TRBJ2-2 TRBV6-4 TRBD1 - CASRGTVYTGELFF TGTGCCAGCAGGGGGACAGTTTACACCGGGGAGCTGTTTTTT
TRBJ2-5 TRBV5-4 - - CASSSPRGANQETQYF TGTGCCAGCAGCTCCCCCCGGGGGGCCAACCAAGAGACCCAGTACTTC
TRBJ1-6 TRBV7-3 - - CASSLRGRDSPLHF TGTGCCAGCAGCTTACGGGGTAGGGATTCACCCCTCCACTTT
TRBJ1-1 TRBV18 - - CASSPLEDTEAFF TGTGCCAGCTCACCATTAGAGGACACTGAAGCTTTCTTT
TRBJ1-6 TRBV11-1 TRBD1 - CASSERTGGSSYNSPLHF TGTGCCAGCAGCGAAAGGACAGGCGGGAGCTCCTATAATTCACCCCTCCACTTT
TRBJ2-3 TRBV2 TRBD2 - CASSISGSERAQYF TGTGCCAGCTCTATTAGCGGGAGTGAACGAGCGCAGTATTTT
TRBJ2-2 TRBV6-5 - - CASSTFGQTGELFF TGTGCCAGCAGTACCTTTGGACAGACCGGGGAGCTGTTTTTT
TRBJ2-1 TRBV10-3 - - CAIKAGDWQFF TGTGCCATCAAGGCCGGGGACTGGCAGTTCTTC
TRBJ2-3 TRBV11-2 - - CASSLEFPDTQYF TGTGCCAGCAGCTTAGAGTTTCCTGATACGCAGTATTTT
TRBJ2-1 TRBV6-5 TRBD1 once CAIGTGGLTYNEQFF TGTGCCATTGGGACAGGGGGCCTGACTTACAATGAGCAGTTCTTC
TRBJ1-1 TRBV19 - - CASSNPGGANTEAFF TGTGCCAGTAGTAACCCCGGCGGGGCGAACACTGAAGCTTTCTTT
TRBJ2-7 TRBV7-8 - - CASSKIQGGTLEQYF TGTGCCAGCAGTAAAATACAGGGCGGAACCCTCGAGCAGTACTTC
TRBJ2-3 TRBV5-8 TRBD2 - CASPDIAGLHPDTQYF TGTGCCAGCCCCGATATAGCGGGGCTACACCCAGATACGCAGTATTTT
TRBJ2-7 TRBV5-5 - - CASSLTTIARAYEQYF TGTGCCAGCAGCTTAACCACGATAGCGCGGGCCTACGAGCAGTACTTC
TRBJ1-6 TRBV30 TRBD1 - CAWSMGQGVSPLHF TGTGCCTGGAGTATGGGACAGGGGGTATCACCCCTCCACTTT
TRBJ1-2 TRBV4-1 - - CASSQGQANRGYTF TGCGCCAGCAGCCAAGGGCAGGCAAACCGTGGCTACACCTTC
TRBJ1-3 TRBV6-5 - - CASSYDQGNTIYF TGTGCCAGCAGTTACGACCAAGGAAACACCATATATTTT
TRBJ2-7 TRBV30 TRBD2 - CAWSKLADEQYF TGTGCCTGGAGTAAACTAGCGGACGAGCAGTACTTC
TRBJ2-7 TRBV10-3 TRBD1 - CAISEGQGRHEQYF TGTGCCATCAGTGAAGGACAGGGTAGGCACGAGCAGTACTTC
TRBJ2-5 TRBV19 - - CASSIDHKLQETQYF TGTGCCAGTAGTATAGATCACAAACTACAAGAGACCCAGTACTTC
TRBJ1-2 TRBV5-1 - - CASSLVAGYGYTF TGCGCCAGCAGCTTGGTGGCAGGATATGGCTACACCTTC
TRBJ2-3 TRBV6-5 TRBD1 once CASRAQGASTDTQYF TGTGCCAGCAGAGCACAGGGGGCCAGCACAGATACGCAGTATTTT
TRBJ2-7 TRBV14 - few CASSQDWRRSSYEQYF TGTGCCAGCAGCCAAGATTGGCGGAGGAGCTCCTACGAGCAGTACTTC
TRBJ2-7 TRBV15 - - CATSLHRDRTYEQYF TGTGCCACCAGCCTACACCGGGACCGAACCTACGAGCAGTACTTC
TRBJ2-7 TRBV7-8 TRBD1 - CASSLFGLDRGQLGSYEQYF TGTGCCAGCAGCTTATTCGGCTTGGACAGGGGGCAACTGGGGTCCTACGAGCAGTACTTC
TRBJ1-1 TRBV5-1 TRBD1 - CASSTGTGVVDTEAFF TGCGCCAGCAGCACCGGGACAGGGGTCGTGGACACTGAAGCTTTCTTT
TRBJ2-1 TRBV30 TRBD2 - CAWAPRLAGGKVNEQFF TGTGCCTGGGCCCCAAGACTAGCGGGAGGGAAGGTGAATGAGCAGTTCTTC
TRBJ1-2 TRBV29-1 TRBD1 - CSVGKGGDYGYTF TGCAGCGTCGGGAAAGGGGGCGACTATGGCTACACCTTC
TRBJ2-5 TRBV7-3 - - CASSFQAEETQYF TGTGCCAGCAGCTTCCAGGCAGAAGAGACCCAGTACTTC
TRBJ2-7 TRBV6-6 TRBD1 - CASSSGQGYEQYF TGTGCCAGCAGTTCAGGACAGGGCTACGAGCAGTACTTC
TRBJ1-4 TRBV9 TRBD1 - CASSVAIGGTGGEKLFF TGTGCCAGCAGCGTAGCTATAGGAGGGACAGGGGGCGAAAAACTGTTTTTT
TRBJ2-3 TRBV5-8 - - CASSLSGFGTDTQYF TGTGCCAGCAGCTTGTCAGGGTTCGGCACAGATACGCAGTATTTT
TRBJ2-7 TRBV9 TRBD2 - CASSVGGGRVHEQYF TGTGCCAGCAGCGTAGGTGGCGGGAGGGTCCACGAGCAGTACTTC
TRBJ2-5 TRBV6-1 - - CASSENVGGETQYF TGTGCCAGCAGTGAAAATGTGGGGGGTGAGACCCAGTACTTC
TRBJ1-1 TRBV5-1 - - CASSLESGPTEAFF TGCGCCAGCAGCTTGGAATCAGGGCCCACTGAAGCTTTCTTT